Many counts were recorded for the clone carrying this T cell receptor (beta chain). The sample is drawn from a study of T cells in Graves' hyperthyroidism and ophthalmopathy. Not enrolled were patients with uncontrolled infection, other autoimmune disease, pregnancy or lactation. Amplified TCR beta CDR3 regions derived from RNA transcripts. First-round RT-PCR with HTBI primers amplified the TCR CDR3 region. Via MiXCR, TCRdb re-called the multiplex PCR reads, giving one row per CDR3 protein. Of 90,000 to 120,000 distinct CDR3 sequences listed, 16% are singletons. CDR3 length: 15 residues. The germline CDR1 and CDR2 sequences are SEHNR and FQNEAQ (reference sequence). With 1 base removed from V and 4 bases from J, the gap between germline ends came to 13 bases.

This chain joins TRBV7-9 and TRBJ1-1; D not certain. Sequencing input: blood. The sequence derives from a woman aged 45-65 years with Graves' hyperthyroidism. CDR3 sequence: CASSLGALMSTEAFF. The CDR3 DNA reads TGTGCCAGCAGCTTAGGGGCTCTCATGAGCACTGAAGCTTTCTTT.